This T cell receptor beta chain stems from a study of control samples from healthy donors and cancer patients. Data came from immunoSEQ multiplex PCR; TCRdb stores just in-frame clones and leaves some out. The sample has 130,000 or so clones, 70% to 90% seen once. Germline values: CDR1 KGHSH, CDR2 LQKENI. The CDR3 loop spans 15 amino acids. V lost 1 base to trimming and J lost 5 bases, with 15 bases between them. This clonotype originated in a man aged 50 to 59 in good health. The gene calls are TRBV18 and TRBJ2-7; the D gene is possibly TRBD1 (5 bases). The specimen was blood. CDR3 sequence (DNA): TGTGCCAGCTCACCACTTCGGCAGGGAAAGGACGAGCAGTACTTC. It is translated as CASSPLRQGKDEQYF.